Sequencing of this TCR beta chain was carried out in a study of cytomegalovirus exposure and HLA in healthy donors. The PCR made use of 60 Vbeta and 13 Jbeta primers. Clones were sequenced by immunoSEQ multiplex PCR, and TCRdb holds only the in-frame ones, with some missing. This table holds approximately 160,000 clones, more than 70% found once. Trimming took 11 bases from V and 5 from J, leaving 15 bases between them. The CDR3 contains 12 residues. CDR1 and CDR2 from the germline V gene are ENHRY and SYGVKD. The chain employs TRBV10-3 and TRBJ2-5; possibly TRBD1 for D (5 bases). The TCR was taken from a male donor in good health and CMV-seronegative. Sequenced input: PBMCs. The CDR3 DNA follows: TGTGCCGTTGCGATCAGGGCCGAGACCCAGTACTTC. Protein sequence: CAVAIRAETQYF.